Below are 19 T cell receptor beta chains sequenced from a single sample in a study of T cell responses to AZD1222 COVID-19 vaccine. This table comes from immunoSEQ multiplex PCR, and its TCRdb copy is limited to in-frame clones, with some not included. The sample lists around 140,000 clones; 91% were seen once. Sequencing used peripheral blood, obtained on day 0 of AZD1222 vaccination. Receptor source: an adult in good health.

This clone appeared a single time. The chain uses TRBV3-1 (or the pseudogene TRBV3-2) and TRBJ1-5; D gene ambiguous. Germline loops: CDR1 LGHDT, CDR2 YNNKEL (reference sequence). V was pared by 0 bases and J by 5 bases, with 11 bases between. The CDR3 spans 15 residues. CDR3 sequence (DNA): TGTGCCAGCAGCCAAGAGTCGGCGGAGCATCAGCCCCAGCATTTT. This encodes CASSQESAEHQPQHF.

This chain connects TRBV4-1 to TRBJ2-5, with D possibly matching TRBD2 (7 bases). This CDR3 region has 17 residues. The germline CDR1 and CDR2 sequences are MGHRA and YSYEKL. V lost 1 base and J lost 5, with 20 bases in between. The CDR3 nucleotides read TGCGCCAGCAGCCAAGCAAGTCGAGGGGGGGGCTGGGAGACCCAGTACTTC. This sequence encodes CASSQASRGGGWETQYF.

J is TRBJ1-2 and V is TRBV5-6; possibly TRBD1 for D (6 bases). The V and J ends lost 5 bases and 0 bases respectively, with 14 bases between them. There are 15 residues in the CDR3. The germline V gene has CDR1 SGHDT and CDR2 YYEEEE. CDR3 DNA: TGTGCCAGCAGGTTAACAGGGTTATCTAACTATGGCTACACCTTC. Amino acid sequence: CASRLTGLSNYGYTF. Filled out from reference TRBV5-6 and TRBJ1-2, the complete variable domain reads DAGVTQSPTHLIKTRGQQVTLRCSPKSGHDTVSWYQQALGQGPQFIFQYYEEEERQRGNFPDRFSGHQFPNYSSELNVNALLLGDSALYLCASRLTGLSNYGYTFGSGTRLTVV.

The chain joins TRBV6-5 to TRBJ1-2; D is uncertain. V was shortened by 0 bases and J by 7 bases, with 12 bases between the two germline ends. The CDR3 spans 14 residues. Germline V CDR1 and CDR2: MNHEY, SVGAGI. CDR3 nucleotides: TGTGCCAGCAGTTACTCCCGCGTGGCTCGTGGCTACACCTTC. Its translation is CASSYSRVARGYTF.

The chain links TRBV20-1 to TRBJ2-3, with no clear D. The CDR3 covers 11 residues. Trimming shortened V by 0 bases and J by 5 bases, and 3 bases separated the two germline ends. CDR1 and CDR2 from the germline V gene are DFQATT and SNEGSKA (reference sequence). The CDR3 is CSARDRDTQYF. CDR3 DNA: TGCAGTGCTAGAGACCGAGATACGCAGTATTTT.

This rearrangement joins TRBV18 to TRBJ2-1; 8 bases are a match to TRBD1. Germline CDR1 and CDR2: KGHSH and LQKENI. The CDR3 consists of 17 residues. V was clipped by 4 bases and J by 3 bases; unmatched bases: 11. The CDR3 region is CASSQLQGAHGYNEQFF. CDR3 in DNA: TGTGCCAGCTCACAACTTCAGGGGGCGCACGGCTACAATGAGCAGTTCTTC.

This sequence joins TRBV11-3 and TRBJ1-2; 9 bases align to TRBD1. CDR3 length: 14 residues. Germline V gene lookup returns CDR1 SGHNT and CDR2 YENEEA. With 3 bases clipped from V and 8 bases from J, the junction kept 7 bases outside the gene matches. The CDR3: CASSFGTGTGGYTF. CDR3 in DNA: TGTGCCAGCAGCTTTGGGACAGGGACAGGGGGCTACACCTTC.

Concerning this clone: This same CDR3 is encoded by further DNA sequences in the sample. The chain links TRBV30 to TRBJ1-5, with TRBD1 as a possible D gene (5 bases). The CDR3 extends over 14 amino acids. Trimming removed 2 bases from V and 2 bases from J, with 10 bases in between. The germline V gene encodes CDR1 GTSNPN and CDR2 SVGIG (reference sequence). The CDR3 DNA reads TGTGCCTGGAGTCAGGGCAAGGGCAATCAGCCCCAGCATTTT. The encoded protein is CAWSQGKGNQPQHF.

V gene TRBV5-1 combines with J gene TRBJ2-1; 7 positions match TRBD2. The J segment lost 3 bases and the V segment lost 2 bases, leaving 8 bases of the junction unmatched. Germline assignment: CDR1 SGHRS and CDR2 YFSETQ. The CDR3 runs 16 residues. The CDR3 coding sequence is TGCGCCAGCAGCTTAATACAGGCTAGCGGCTACAATGAGCAGTTCTTC. Its protein product is CASSLIQASGYNEQFF. The whole variable domain, remainder taken from reference TRBV5-1 and TRBJ2-1, is KAGVTQTPRYLIKTRGQQVTLSCSPISGHRSVSWYQQTPGQGLQFLFEYFSETQRNKGNFPGRFSGRQFSNSRSEMNVSTLELGDSALYLCASSLIQASGYNEQFFGPGTRLTVL.

The chain is built from TRBV3-1 (or the pseudogene TRBV3-2) and TRBJ1-4; 9 bases map to TRBD1. The CDR3 consists of 15 residues. V dropped 1 base and J dropped 6; count of bases not matched to a gene: 3. Germline V CDR1 and CDR2: LGHDT, YNNKEL (reference sequence). CDR3 residues: CASSQGTGDYEKLFF. For the CDR3, the DNA is TGTGCCAGCAGCCAAGGGACAGGGGACTATGAAAAACTGTTTTTT.

V usage is TRBV19 and J usage is TRBJ1-1; D possibly corresponds to TRBD1 (6 bases). The CDR3 runs 14 residues. Germline CDR1 is LNHDA and CDR2 is SQIVND (reference sequence). Trimming removed 7 bases from V and 12 bases from J, with 24 bases in between. CDR3 nucleotides: TGTGCCAGTACGACGACAAATAACAGGGTTACGACTTTCTTT. It is translated as CASTTTNNRVTTFF. The entire variable domain, with the rest obtained from reference TRBV19 and TRBJ1-1, is as follows: DGGITQSPKYLFRKEGQNVTLSCEQNLNHDAMYWYRQDPGQGLRLIYYSQIVNDFQKGDIAEGYSVSREKKESFPLTVTSAQKNPTAFYLCASTTTNNRVTTFFGQGTRLTVV.

The rearrangement joins TRBV3-1 (or the pseudogene TRBV3-2) to TRBJ2-2; D remains unclear. In germline, CDR1 is LGHDT, CDR2 YNNKEL (reference sequence). The germline V and J ends were trimmed by 0 bases and 0 bases, with 20 bases remaining between them. The CDR3 has 20 residues. The CDR3 bases are TGTGCCAGCAGCCAAGATCAGGAAATGATAATGCAAGCGAACACCGGGGAGCTGTTTTTT. Its protein product is CASSQDQEMIMQANTGELFF.

The chain carries TRBV27 and TRBJ2-7, with 8 bases aligning to TRBD1. The V and J ends lost 8 bases and 3 bases, in that order; junction bases with no gene match: 9. In germline, CDR1 is MNHEY, CDR2 SMNVEV (reference sequence). The CDR3 runs to 14 residues. CDR3 in DNA: TGTGCCAGCCCCGCCGGACAGGGATACTACGAGCAGTACTTC. It codes for CASPAGQGYYEQYF.

This rearrangement joins TRBV7-9 to TRBJ2-3, with TRBD2 as a possible D gene (7 bases). The CDR3 sequence is 15 residues long. V was trimmed by 5 bases and J by 1 base, leaving 13 bases between them. Germline CDR1 and CDR2: SEHNR and FQNEAQ (reference sequence). As DNA, the CDR3 is TGTGCCAGCAGCCAGAGGCGGGGGCGCACAGATACGCAGTATTTT. Protein sequence: CASSQRRGRTDTQYF.

The chain joins TRBV18 to TRBJ1-2; D not certain. Looked up from germline, CDR1 is KGHSH and CDR2 is LQKENI. The V and J ends lost 6 bases and 0 bases respectively, with 11 bases between them. This CDR3 spans 14 amino acids. CDR3 sequence: CASSQGPANYGYTF. The CDR3 bases are TGTGCCAGCTCTCAAGGTCCTGCTAACTATGGCTACACCTTC.

The chain carries TRBV14 and TRBJ2-4, with TRBD2 identical over 10 bases. This CDR3 contains 23 residues. V shed 0 bases, J shed 0 bases, and the junction held 20 bases outside the gene matches. Germline V gene lookup returns CDR1 SGHDN and CDR2 FVKESK. The CDR3 DNA reads TGTGCCAGCAGCCAAGAGAGGAGAGAAACTAGCGGGAACGCCCTAATAGCCAAAAACATTCAGTACTTC. This sequence encodes CASSQERRETSGNALIAKNIQYF.

This rearrangement joins TRBV19 to TRBJ2-1, with 7 bases lining up with TRBD1. This CDR3 spans 16 amino acids. CDR1 and CDR2 from the germline V gene are LNHDA and SQIVND (reference sequence). V trimming: 4 bases; J trimming: 0 bases; junction bases outside the gene matches: 6. Here the CDR3 DNA reads TGTGCCAGTAGTACGCAGGGACAGAGCTCCTACAATGAGCAGTTCTTC. Translation: CASSTQGQSSYNEQFF.

This clone has only one observation. This chain connects TRBV19 to TRBJ2-6; TRBD1 agrees at 9 bases. The CDR3 totals 20 residues. J gave up 1 base and V 4 bases, and 14 bases lay outside the gene matches. Per the germline V gene, CDR1 is LNHDA and CDR2 is SQIVND (reference sequence). CDR3 sequence (DNA): TGTGCCAGTAGTACGGGGACAGGGTGGCAGGGATCATCTGGGGCCAACGTCCTGACTTTC. The encoded protein is CASSTGTGWQGSSGANVLTF.

This chain connects TRBV2 to TRBJ2-1; D perhaps matches TRBD2 (6 bases). V lost 7 bases and J lost 7, with 14 bases in between. The CDR3 loop spans 13 amino acids. Germline CDR1 and CDR2: SNHLY and FYNNEI. The CDR3 loop is CASKGLGRNEQFF. The DNA for the CDR3 is TGTGCCAGCAAGGGTCTAGGGAGGAATGAGCAGTTCTTC.